This entry lists 21 T cell receptor beta chains sequenced from one sample in a study of blood T cell repertoires in COVID-19. Libraries were prepared by immunoSEQ multiplex PCR; TCRdb keeps only in-frame clonotypes and omits some of them. Of a few hundred thousand clones listed, about 90% are singletons. The sequencing input was peripheral blood. The receptors stem from a person aged 18 to 29 with COVID-19, enrolled during active disease.

The chain carries TRBV10-1 and TRBJ2-1; 8 bases line up with TRBD2. CDR3 length: 14 residues. The J segment lost 1 base and the V segment lost 5 bases, leaving 1 base of the junction unmatched. CDR1 and CDR2 from the germline V gene are WNHNN and SYGVQD (reference sequence). CDR3 bases: TGCGCCAGCAGTTCTAGCGGGTCCTACAATGAGCAGTTCTTC. Translating it yields CASSSSGSYNEQFF.

This clone occurred a few times. The chain is built from TRBV13 and TRBJ1-1; 8 bases fit TRBD1. CDR1 and CDR2 (germline): PRHDT, FYEKMQ (reference sequence). The CDR3 loop spans 14 amino acids. The V gene end was trimmed by 3 bases and the J gene end by 1 base; junction bases not matched to a gene: 1. The CDR3 DNA follows: TGTGCCAGCAGCTTCGGGACAGGGAACACTGAAGCTTTCTTT. Its translation is CASSFGTGNTEAFF.

The chain joins TRBV19 to TRBJ2-7; 12 nucleotides line up with TRBD2. The junction had 6 bases not matched to a gene; V was cut back by 5 bases and J by 4 bases. Per germline, CDR1 LNHDA and CDR2 SQIVND (reference sequence). The CDR3 consists of 15 residues. In DNA, the CDR3 is TGTGCCAGTAGTCCCAGACTAGCGGGAGTTTACGAGCAGTACTTC. Translation gives CASSPRLAGVYEQYF.

DNA for the CDR3: TGTGCCAGCAGCTTGTCCAAAAACTATGGCTACACCTTC. This translates into CASSLSKNYGYTF. The genes are TRBV5-5 and TRBJ1-2; D remains ambiguous. The CDR3 has 13 amino acids. Germline V gene lookup returns CDR1 SGHKS and CDR2 YYEKEE (reference sequence). Trimming cost V 1 base and J 2 bases, with 6 bases left between them.

The chain couples TRBV5-1 to TRBJ2-7, with D maybe TRBD1 (5 bases). V was clipped by 0 bases and J by 2 bases, with 12 bases between them. The CDR3 extends over 15 amino acids. Per the germline V gene, CDR1 is SGHRS and CDR2 is YFSETQ. This CDR3 is CASSLAEGETYEQYF. The CDR3 nucleotides are TGCGCCAGCAGCTTGGCCGAAGGGGAAACCTACGAGCAGTACTTC.

This clone was found many times. CDR3 sequence: CASSLESTGYGYTF. For the CDR3, the DNA is TGTGCCAGCAGCTTAGAGTCCACAGGATATGGCTACACCTTC. The V call is TRBV7-9, the J call TRBJ1-2; possible D gene TRBD1, 5 bases. Germline V gene sequence: CDR1 SEHNR, CDR2 FQNEAQ (reference sequence). The V and J ends lost 1 base and 5 bases respectively, with 11 bases between them. The CDR3 extends over 14 amino acids.

This chain joins TRBV7-9 and TRBJ2-3; TRBD2 agrees at 10 bases. J gave up 3 bases and V 0 bases, and 3 bases lay outside the gene matches. Germline lookup yields CDR1 SEHNR and CDR2 FQNEAQ (reference sequence). This CDR3 has 16 amino acids. CDR3 nucleotides: TGTGCCAGCAGCTTAGCCACTAGCGGGATTACAGATACGCAGTATTTT. As protein: CASSLATSGITDTQYF.

The V gene is TRBV14, the J gene TRBJ2-1, with 10 bases identical to TRBD2. CDR1 is SGHDN and CDR2 is FVKESK in the germline V gene. The CDR3 loop spans 17 amino acids. After removal of 1 base from V and 8 bases from J, the junction contained 11 bases not matched to a gene. The CDR3 region is CASSQVVGLAGEDEQFF. CDR3 nucleotides: TGTGCCAGCAGCCAAGTGGTGGGGCTAGCGGGAGAGGATGAGCAGTTCTTC.

This clone appeared once. The chain recombines TRBV6-2 or TRBV6-3 with TRBJ2-2; 7 positions match TRBD1. Trimming removed 2 bases from V and 9 bases from J; junction bases left unmatched: 9. The CDR3 has 15 residues. Germline values: CDR1 MNHEY, CDR2 SVGEGT. The CDR3: CASSYDQQQGRELFF. The CDR3 DNA reads TGTGCCAGCAGTTACGACCAACAACAGGGGAGGGAGCTGTTTTTT.

V and J are TRBV5-1 and TRBJ2-5; D perhaps matches TRBD1 (5 bases). Germline V CDR1 and CDR2: SGHRS, YFSETQ. CDR3 length: 15 amino acids. The V end lost 0 bases, the J end lost 6 bases, and 15 bases lay between the germline ends. The CDR3 coding sequence is TGCGCCAGCAGCTTGGAGGCAGGGTCGACGAAGACCCAGTACTTC. Its protein is CASSLEAGSTKTQYF.

This clone was recorded a few times. The rearrangement links TRBV20-1 to TRBJ2-1; no clear D gene. This CDR3 contains 13 residues. Trimming removed 3 bases at V and 3 bases at J, with 9 bases between. The germline CDR1 and CDR2 sequences are DFQATT and SNEGSKA (reference sequence). DNA for the CDR3: TGCAGTGCTAGTGAGTCGGGCTACAATGAGCAGTTCTTC. Amino acid sequence: CSASESGYNEQFF.

CDR3 sequence: CASSGTGFSSPLHF. The CDR3 DNA reads TGTGCCAGCAGCGGGACAGGGTTCAGCTCACCCCTCCACTTT. The chain has TRBV9 and TRBJ1-6, with 8 nucleotides matching TRBD1. This CDR3 spans 14 amino acids. The V segment lost 3 bases and the J segment 10 bases; nucleotides outside the gene matches: 6. The germline V gene has CDR1 SGDLS and CDR2 YYNGEE. Full variable domain (rest looked up from reference TRBV9 and TRBJ1-6): DSGVTQTPKHLITATGQRVTLRCSPRSGDLSVYWYQQSLDQGLQFLIQYYNGEERAKGNILERFSAQQFPDLHSELNLSSLELGDSALYFCASSGTGFSSPLHFGNGTRLTVT.

The chain carries TRBV3-1 (or the pseudogene TRBV3-2) and TRBJ1-4, with 10 nucleotides matching TRBD1. Germline V gene lookup returns CDR1 LGHDT and CDR2 YNNKEL (reference sequence). The V and J ends lost 1 base and 14 bases, in that order; junction bases with no gene match: 1. The CDR3 spans 12 residues. The CDR3 spells CASSQGTGGLFF. CDR3 bases: TGTGCCAGCAGCCAAGGGACAGGGGGGCTGTTTTTT.

The rearrangement links TRBV5-8 to TRBJ1-5; a weak D match, TRBD1 (6 bases). The V gene lost 1 base and the J gene lost 2 bases, with 7 bases spanning the gap. Germline values: CDR1 SGHTS, CDR2 YDEGEE. CDR3 length: 14 amino acids. This CDR3 is CASSLPGGNQPQHF. Here the CDR3 DNA reads TGTGCCAGCAGCTTGCCAGGGGGCAATCAGCCCCAGCATTTT. Together with reference TRBV5-8 and TRBJ1-5, the CDR3 gives the full variable domain: EAGVTQSPTHLIKTRGQQATLRCSPISGHTSVYWYQQALGLGLQFLLWYDEGEERNRGNFPPRFSGRQFPNYSSELNVNALELEDSALYLCASSLPGGNQPQHFGDGTRLSIL.

The rearrangement links TRBV7-2 to TRBJ1-5; D unresolved. Germline V gives CDR1 SGHTA, CDR2 FQGNSA. V lost 3 bases and J lost 4, with 13 bases in between. CDR3 size: 15 residues. The CDR3 here is CASSFEVGRNQPQHF. The CDR3 bases are TGTGCCAGCAGCTTTGAGGTTGGCCGGAATCAGCCCCAGCATTTT.

The V call is TRBV5-1, the J call TRBJ1-1, with 10 bases that match TRBD1. CDR3 length: 15 amino acids. The ends lost 3 bases at V and 6 bases at J; junction bases unmatched: 8. Germline V gives CDR1 SGHRS, CDR2 YFSETQ. This CDR3 is CASSSGQGGAAEAFF. As DNA, the CDR3 is TGCGCCAGCAGCTCAGGACAGGGGGGGGCGGCTGAAGCTTTCTTT.

V gene TRBV5-1 combines with J gene TRBJ1-1; 9 bases line up with TRBD1. The CDR3 consists of 15 residues. Unmatched junction bases numbered 5, after V lost 1 base and J lost 4 bases. CDR1 and CDR2 (germline): SGHRS, YFSETQ. The DNA of the CDR3 is TGCGCCAGCAGCTTGACCGGACAGGGGTTCACTGAAGCTTTCTTT. Translated: CASSLTGQGFTEAFF.

The rearrangement uses TRBV2 and TRBJ1-5, with TRBD1 identical over 7 bases. CDR1 and CDR2 (germline): SNHLY, FYNNEI. CDR3 length: 16 residues. Losses at the gene ends were 5 bases for V and 3 bases for J; bases not matched to a gene: 10. CDR3 sequence (DNA): TGTGCCAGCAGTACCGAGGGACAGCGGTACAATCAGCCCCAGCATTTT. Translated, it gives CASSTEGQRYNQPQHF.

The rearrangement uses TRBV9 and TRBJ2-4, with 9 nucleotides matching TRBD2. This CDR3 is 14 amino acids long. J was trimmed by 9 bases and V by 3 bases; bases with no gene match: 7. CDR1 is SGDLS, CDR2 YYNGEE, per germline. CDR3 amino acids: CASSAGTSKGIQYF. The CDR3 nucleotides are TGTGCCAGCAGCGCCGGGACTAGCAAGGGCATTCAGTACTTC.

The chain joins TRBV9 to TRBJ1-3; 7 bases agree with TRBD1. CDR1 SGDLS and CDR2 YYNGEE come from the germline V gene. J lost 0 bases, V lost 0 bases, and 3 bases had no gene match. The CDR3 spans 16 residues. The DNA for the CDR3 is TGTGCCAGCAGCGTAGGGGACAGCATCTCTGGAAACACCATATATTTT. Its protein product is CASSVGDSISGNTIYF.

This clone was detected once. The chain employs TRBV27 and TRBJ2-7; D not certain. The CDR3 consists of 15 residues. The germline V and J ends were trimmed by 2 bases and 3 bases, with 14 bases remaining between them. Germline loops: CDR1 MNHEY, CDR2 SMNVEV (reference sequence). CDR3 coding DNA: TGTGCCAGCAGTTTAACGTCTAGGTCTATCTACGAGCAGTACTTC. This codes for CASSLTSRSIYEQYF.